The 18 T cell receptor beta chains listed next were all sequenced from one sample in a study of T cells after yellow fever vaccination. TCRdb analysed the 5' RACE reads with MiXCR anew, one entry per CDR3 protein. Of approximately 250,000 distinct CDR3 sequences in the sample, roughly 6.2% were seen once. Sequencing was performed on CD4+ T cells sorted from PBMCs, taken on the day of the yellow fever booster vaccination. The receptors were sampled from a man aged 25-45 years who received the YFV17D yellow fever vaccine.

This clonotype was observed a handful of times. This chain links TRBV20-1 with TRBJ2-3, with D unclear. The germline V gene encodes CDR1 DFQATT and CDR2 SNEGSKA (reference sequence). V dropped 6 bases and J dropped 0 bases, with 13 bases sitting between them. CDR3 length: 14 amino acids. CDR3 protein: CSAGGSSSTDTQYF. CDR3 DNA sequence: TGCAGTGCCGGTGGTAGCTCCAGCACAGATACGCAGTATTTT.

This clonotype was seen more than once but under ten times. This chain links TRBV20-1 with TRBJ2-3; the match to TRBD2 covers 9 bases. The V gene's germline CDR1 is DFQATT and CDR2 SNEGSKA (reference sequence). The CDR3 runs 15 residues. With V trimmed by 5 bases and J by 2 bases, 8 bases remained unmatched. CDR3 DNA: TGCAGTGCTTTACCAGCTAGCGGGGCCACAGATACGCAGTATTTT. It translates to CSALPASGATDTQYF.

This clonotype was counted between two and nine times. This sequence joins TRBV29-1 and TRBJ2-1; the match to TRBD2 covers 9 bases. The ends lost 7 bases at V and 3 bases at J; junction bases unmatched: 7. This CDR3 is 14 amino acids long. From germline, CDR1 is SQVTM and CDR2 ANQGSEA. Here the CDR3 DNA reads TGCAGCGGAGATATAGCGGGAGTCTACAATGAGCAGTTCTTC. It is translated as CSGDIAGVYNEQFF.

The table lists this clonotype with a few counts. V and J are TRBV18 and TRBJ2-1; D gene ambiguous. This CDR3 has 13 residues. CDR1 is KGHSH, CDR2 LQKENI, per germline. V dropped 8 bases and J dropped 9 bases, with 17 bases sitting between them. This chain's CDR3 is CASSPRRSGEQFF. CDR3 in DNA: TGTGCCAGCAGCCCACGGCGTTCCGGTGAGCAGTTCTTC.

The table lists this clonotype with a few counts. This chain links TRBV2 with TRBJ2-1; 8 nucleotides agree with TRBD2. Germline V lookup: CDR1 SNHLY, CDR2 FYNNEI. CDR3 length: 15 residues. Unmatched junction bases numbered 12, after V lost 7 bases and J lost 7 bases. The chain's CDR3 is CASTDGTRGGNEQFF. CDR3 in DNA: TGTGCCAGCACCGATGGGACTAGGGGGGGGAATGAGCAGTTCTTC.

This clonotype has a count of ten or more. V usage is TRBV5-5 and J usage is TRBJ2-1; D is unresolved. The ends were cut back, 0 bases at V and 1 base at J, with 11 bases in the middle. The CDR3 has 16 amino acids. In germline, CDR1 is SGHKS, CDR2 YYEKEE (reference sequence). DNA for the CDR3: TGTGCCAGCAGCTTGGGGGCCGTCCAGTCCTACAATGAGCAGTTCTTC. Protein: CASSLGAVQSYNEQFF.

This clonotype was seen at least ten times. V and J are TRBV3-1 and TRBJ2-7, with TRBD2 matching 13 bases. CDR1 is LGHDT and CDR2 is YNNKEL in the germline V gene (reference sequence). Trimming at V came to 4 bases and at J to 10 bases, leaving 4 bases not matched to a gene. The CDR3 consists of 13 residues. Here the CDR3 DNA reads TGTGCCAGCAGCCTACTAGCGGGAGGGGCACAGTACTTC. This codes for CASSLLAGGAQYF.

The gene calls are TRBV29-1 and TRBJ2-3; the match to TRBD2 covers 10 bases. V gave up 6 bases and J gave up 4 bases; unmatched junction bases: 10. Germline CDR1 reads SQVTM; CDR2 reads ANQGSEA. The CDR3 has 15 residues. The CDR3 coding sequence is TGCAGCGTAGCCGCTAGCGGGAGTTGGGCAGATACGCAGTATTTT. It yields the protein CSVAASGSWADTQYF.

This clonotype was counted between two and nine times. The chain combines TRBV5-6 with TRBJ2-1, with D perhaps TRBD1 (6 bases). Trimming left V 3 bases short and J 10 bases short, with 14 bases between. This CDR3 is built from 13 residues. Germline V gene lookup returns CDR1 SGHDT and CDR2 YYEEEE. Here the CDR3 reads CASSWGRSGEQFF. For the CDR3, the DNA is TGTGCCAGCAGCTGGGGGCGGTCAGGGGAGCAGTTCTTC.

This clonotype was recorded many times. This rearrangement joins TRBV5-1 to TRBJ2-1, with 8 positions matching TRBD2. Looked up from germline, CDR1 is SGHRS and CDR2 is YFSETQ. This CDR3 spans 14 amino acids. J lost 4 bases, V lost 7 bases, and 7 bases had no gene match. CDR3 region: CASRIQREYNEQFF. CDR3 in DNA: TGCGCCAGCCGAATTCAGCGGGAGTACAATGAGCAGTTCTTC.

This clonotype was seen repeatedly, ten times or more. The chain links TRBV12-3 or TRBV12-4 to TRBJ1-4; 7 nucleotides match TRBD1. V was pared by 5 bases and J by 8 bases, with 5 bases of the junction left unmatched. The CDR3 covers 13 residues. CDR3: CASSRAGGEKLFF. CDR3 nucleotides: TGTGCCAGCAGTAGGGCAGGGGGAGAAAAACTGTTTTTT.

The sample holds a few counts of this clonotype. This chain links TRBV5-1 with TRBJ2-7; a weak D match, TRBD2 (6 bases). This CDR3 region has 15 residues. The germline CDR1 and CDR2 sequences are SGHRS and YFSETQ. V lost 4 bases and J lost 0, with 14 bases in between. The CDR3 spells CASSPPRETSYEQYF. The DNA for the CDR3 is TGCGCCAGCAGCCCCCCTCGGGAGACCTCCTACGAGCAGTACTTC. Looking up the rest from reference TRBV5-1 and TRBJ2-7 gives the full variable domain: KAGVTQTPRYLIKTRGQQVTLSCSPISGHRSVSWYQQTPGQGLQFLFEYFSETQRNKGNFPGRFSGRQFSNSRSEMNVSTLELGDSALYLCASSPPRETSYEQYFGPGTRLTVT.

This clonotype was detected a few times. The chain uses TRBV6-1 and TRBJ1-4; D is uncertain. Germline CDR1 reads MNHNS; CDR2 reads SASEGT. Trimming took 7 bases from V and 0 from J, leaving 12 bases between them. There are 15 residues in the CDR3. The CDR3 sequence: CASTLDLATNEKLFF. The CDR3 DNA is TGTGCCAGCACCCTGGACCTAGCAACTAATGAAAAACTGTTTTTT.

At least ten counts were recorded for this clonotype. The chain is built from TRBV21-1 and TRBJ2-4. TRBV21-1 corresponds to a pseudogene. The CDR3 runs 16 residues. The DNA of the CDR3 is TGTGCCAGCAGCAAAGAACTGGGGCCAGCCAAAAACATTCAGTACTTC. The encoded protein is CASSKELGPAKNIQYF.

The J gene is TRBJ2-3, the V gene TRBV6-1; D is unclear. The CDR3 is 13 residues long. The V end was cut by 6 bases, the J end by 4 bases, with 11 bases between. Germline V gives CDR1 MNHNS, CDR2 SASEGT. In DNA, the CDR3 is TGTGCCAGCAGCTCGTCCCACCCAGATACGCAGTATTTT. Translated, it gives CASSSSHPDTQYF.

This clonotype has more than one count but fewer than ten. The chain employs TRBV20-1 and TRBJ1-1, with TRBD1 identical over 8 bases. Germline values: CDR1 DFQATT, CDR2 SNEGSKA (reference sequence). Losses at the gene ends were 6 bases for V and 8 bases for J; bases not matched to a gene: 14. The CDR3 has 14 residues. The CDR3 loop reads CSATRRLTGEEAFF. CDR3 coding DNA: TGCAGTGCCACCAGGAGACTGACAGGGGAAGAAGCTTTCTTT.

This clonotype was observed at least ten times. The chain couples TRBV5-1 to TRBJ2-7; 10 bases are a match to TRBD2. The ends lost 4 bases at V and 7 bases at J; junction bases unmatched: 20. The CDR3 extends over 18 amino acids. Germline V gene lookup returns CDR1 SGHRS and CDR2 YFSETQ. The CDR3 nucleotides read TGCGCCAGCAGCATCACCGGGACGACAACGCTAGCGGGAGATGAGCAGTACTTC. Its translation: CASSITGTTTLAGDEQYF.

This clonotype came up a few times. The chain is built from TRBV15 and TRBJ2-7; 11 bases line up with TRBD2. Germline V lookup: CDR1 LNHNV, CDR2 YYDKDF (reference sequence). The V segment lost 5 bases and the J segment 4 bases; nucleotides outside the gene matches: 10. CDR3 length: 16 amino acids. The CDR3, as DNA: TGTGCCACCAGCCTACGACTAGCGGGAAGAGGGTACGAGCAGTACTTC. This sequence encodes CATSLRLAGRGYEQYF.